The 8 T cell receptor beta chains presented below share a single source sample, sequenced in a study of neoadjuvant anti-PD-1 for oral cavity cancer. The assay was immunoSEQ multiplex PCR, and TCRdb's table has in-frame clones only and misses some. The sample includes around 81,000 clones, approximately 84% of them seen just once. Sequences were derived from PBMCs, sampled before nivolumab (anti-PD-1) treatment. The receptors come from a person between 35 and 79 years old with oral cavity squamous cell carcinoma.

The chain is built from TRBV19 and TRBJ2-7; TRBD2 aligns across 11 bases. The CDR3 has 16 residues. Germline CDR1 is LNHDA and CDR2 is SQIVND (reference sequence). J gave up 3 bases and V 5 bases, and 9 bases lay outside the gene matches. CDR3 bases: TGTGCCAGTAGTGCGGCCCTAGCGGGAGGACGCTACGAGCAGTACTTC. The encoded protein is CASSAALAGGRYEQYF. The full variable domain, with the rest looked up from reference TRBV19 and TRBJ2-7, is DGGITQSPKYLFRKEGQNVTLSCEQNLNHDAMYWYRQDPGQGLRLIYYSQIVNDFQKGDIAEGYSVSREKKESFPLTVTSAQKNPTAFYLCASSAALAGGRYEQYFGPGTRLTVT.

The chain has TRBV4-1 and TRBJ2-1; D is undetermined. Germline V gives CDR1 MGHRA, CDR2 YSYEKL. The CDR3 spans 16 residues. V was shortened by 0 bases and J by 4 bases, with 13 bases between the two germline ends. CDR3 nucleotide sequence: TGCGCCAGCAGCCAAGACTCCAGCACCGGTTACAATGAGCAGTTCTTC. Translating gives CASSQDSSTGYNEQFF.

Written as DNA, the CDR3 is TGCGCCAGCAGCTTGGAAGGACATAGCAATCAGCCCCAGCATTTT. This gives the protein CASSLEGHSNQPQHF. V is TRBV5-1 and J is TRBJ1-5, with a possible D match to TRBD1 (5 bases). CDR1 is SGHRS, CDR2 YFSETQ, per germline. With 0 bases removed from V and 0 bases from J, the gap between germline ends came to 7 bases. The CDR3 has 15 residues.

This chain links TRBV7-9 with TRBJ1-1; 7 nucleotides line up with TRBD1. This CDR3 is built from 14 residues. Looked up from germline, CDR1 is SEHNR and CDR2 is FQNEAQ (reference sequence). V shed 5 bases, J shed 1 base, and the junction held 4 bases outside the gene matches. The CDR3 reads CASSLNRGNTEAFF. Here the CDR3 DNA reads TGTGCCAGCAGCCTAAACAGGGGGAACACTGAAGCTTTCTTT.

The J gene is TRBJ2-5, the V gene TRBV19; 11 bases match TRBD2. CDR1 and CDR2 (germline): LNHDA, SQIVND (reference sequence). The length of the CDR3 is 21 residues. The trim removed 0 bases at V and 4 bases at J, leaving 19 bases unmatched. CDR3 DNA: TGTGCCAGTAGTATAGATCTGAGGTCTCTGGGTAGCGGGAGGGCCTTAGAGACCCAGTACTTC. It translates to CASSIDLRSLGSGRALETQYF. Drawing the rest from reference TRBV19 and TRBJ2-5, the complete variable domain is DGGITQSPKYLFRKEGQNVTLSCEQNLNHDAMYWYRQDPGQGLRLIYYSQIVNDFQKGDIAEGYSVSREKKESFPLTVTSAQKNPTAFYLCASSIDLRSLGSGRALETQYFGPGTRLLVL.

This chain uses TRBV5-6 with TRBJ2-2; D gene uncertain. The V end lost 2 bases, the J end lost 2 bases, and 7 bases lay between the germline ends. Per the germline V gene, CDR1 is SGHDT and CDR2 is YYEEEE. The CDR3 runs to 14 residues. CDR3 sequence: CASSFLRNTGELFF. CDR3 nucleotide sequence: TGTGCCAGCAGCTTTTTACGAAACACCGGGGAGCTGTTTTTT.

The chain has TRBV29-1 and TRBJ2-1; 7 bases map to TRBD1. The V gene end was trimmed by 3 bases and the J gene end by 1 base; junction bases not matched to a gene: 9. Germline V CDR1 and CDR2: SQVTM, ANQGSEA. The CDR3 sequence is 16 residues long. CDR3 DNA: TGCAGCGTTGAGTCCCCCGACAGGGCTTCCTACAATGAGCAGTTCTTC. It encodes CSVESPDRASYNEQFF.

The J gene is TRBJ2-1, the V gene TRBV16; possible D gene TRBD2, 5 bases. CDR1 and CDR2 (germline): KGHSY, FQNENV. V lost 4 bases to trimming and J lost 9 bases, with 10 bases between them. The CDR3 spans 12 residues. CDR3 region: CASSRSVSEQFF. DNA for the CDR3: TGTGCCAGCAGCCGTAGCGTCTCTGAGCAGTTCTTC.